This T cell receptor beta chain emerged from a study of blood T cell repertoires in COVID-19. Clones were sequenced by immunoSEQ multiplex PCR, and TCRdb holds only the in-frame ones, with some missing. The data show 150,000 to 200,000 clones, with over 75% seen just once and roughly 9% held by the top ten. Categorization into cohorts depended on clinical history that participants reported. The sequenced material came from PBMCs or T cells enriched from blood (not recorded which). The TCR sequence derives from a woman under 30 who had recovered from COVID-19.

The CDR3 is CASSTGTANEKLFF. DNA for the CDR3: TGTGCCAGCAGTACCGGGACAGCTAATGAAAAACTGTTTTTT. The chain couples TRBV27 to TRBJ1-4, with TRBD1 matching 7 bases. Germline-derived CDR1 and CDR2 are MNHEY and SMNVEV (reference sequence). The CDR3 is made up of 14 amino acids. V shed 5 bases, J shed 3 bases, and the junction held 3 bases outside the gene matches. The variable domain in full, with the rest retrieved from reference TRBV27 and TRBJ1-4, is EAQVTQNPRYLITVTGKKLTVTCSQNMNHEYMSWYRQDPGLGLRQIYYSMNVEVTDKGDVPEGYKVSRKEKRNFPLILESPSPNQTSLYFCASSTGTANEKLFFGSGTQLSVL.